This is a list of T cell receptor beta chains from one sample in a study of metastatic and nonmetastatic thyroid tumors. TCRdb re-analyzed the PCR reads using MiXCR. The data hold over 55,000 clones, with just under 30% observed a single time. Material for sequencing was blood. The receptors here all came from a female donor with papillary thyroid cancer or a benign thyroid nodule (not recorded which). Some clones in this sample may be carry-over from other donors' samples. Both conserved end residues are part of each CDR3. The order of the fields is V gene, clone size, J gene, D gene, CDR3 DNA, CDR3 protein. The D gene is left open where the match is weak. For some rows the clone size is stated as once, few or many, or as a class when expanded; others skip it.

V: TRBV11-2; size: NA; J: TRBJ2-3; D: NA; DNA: TGTGCCAGCAGCTTCGGGGATAGGTTTTTCGGAGATACGCAGTATTTT; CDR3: CASSFGDRFFGDTQYF
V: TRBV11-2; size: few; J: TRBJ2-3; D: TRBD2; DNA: TGTGCCAGCAGCCCCCAGGCGGGAGGGTTTACAGATACGCAGTATTTT; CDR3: CASSPQAGGFTDTQYF
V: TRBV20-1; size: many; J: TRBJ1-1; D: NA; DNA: TGCAGTGCTAGACCTACGGCTAACACTGAAGCTTTCTTT; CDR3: CSARPTANTEAFF
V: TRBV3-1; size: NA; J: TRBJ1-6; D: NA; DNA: TGTGCCAGTATCCAAGAAAGGCAGTCACCCCTCCACTTT; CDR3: CASIQERQSPLHF
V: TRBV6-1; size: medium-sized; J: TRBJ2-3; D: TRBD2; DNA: TGTGCCAGCAGTGACCCGGGACTAGCAACGACAGATACGCAGTATTTT; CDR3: CASSDPGLATTDTQYF
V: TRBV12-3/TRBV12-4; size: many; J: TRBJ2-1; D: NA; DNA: TGTGCCAGCAGTTTTAAGGGCCACAATGAGCAGTTCTTC; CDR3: CASSFKGHNEQFF
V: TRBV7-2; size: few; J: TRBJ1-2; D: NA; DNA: TGTGCCAGCAGCTACACCGGGATGTATAACTATGGCTACACCTTC; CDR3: CASSYTGMYNYGYTF
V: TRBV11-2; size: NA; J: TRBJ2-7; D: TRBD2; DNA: TGTGCCAGCAGCTTGTGGACTAGCGGGGGCACCTACGAGCAGTACTTC; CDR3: CASSLWTSGGTYEQYF
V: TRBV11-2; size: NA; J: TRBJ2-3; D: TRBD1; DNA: TGTGCCAGCAGCCCCCTGACAGGGTTCACAGATACGCAGTATTTT; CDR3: CASSPLTGFTDTQYF
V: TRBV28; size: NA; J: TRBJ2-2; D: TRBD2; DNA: TGTGCCGGCCGCGGCGCGCGGGAGGGGGCTACCGGGGAGCTGTTTTTT; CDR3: CAGRGAREGATGELFF
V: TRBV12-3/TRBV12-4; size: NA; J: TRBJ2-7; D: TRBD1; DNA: TGTGCCAGCACTTTAGGGACAGACTACGAGCAGTACTTC; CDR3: CASTLGTDYEQYF
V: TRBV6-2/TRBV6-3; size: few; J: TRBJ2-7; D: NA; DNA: TGTGCCAGCCAACGGGGTAGCGCGGAGGACGAGCAGTACTTC; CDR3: CASQRGSAEDEQYF
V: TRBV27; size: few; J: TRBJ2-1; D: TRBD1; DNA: TGTGCCAGCAGCGACCGGGACAGCCTTTACAATGAGCAGTTCTTC; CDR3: CASSDRDSLYNEQFF
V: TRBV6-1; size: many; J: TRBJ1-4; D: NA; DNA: TGTGCCAGCAGTGTTCGGACATTATCAACGGGGGAAAAACTGTTTTTT; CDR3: CASSVRTLSTGEKLFF
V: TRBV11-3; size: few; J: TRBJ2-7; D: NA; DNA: TGTGCCAGCAGCCAGTCAGTCGAGCAGTACTTC; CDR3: CASSQSVEQYF
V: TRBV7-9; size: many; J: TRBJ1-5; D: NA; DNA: TGTGCCAGCAGCTTAGACCAACAGCCCCAGCATTTT; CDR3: CASSLDQQPQHF
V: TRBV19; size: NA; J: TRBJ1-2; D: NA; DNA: TGTGCCAGTACTCCCTCCGTGGGGACGGCAAACTATGGCTACACCTTC; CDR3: CASTPSVGTANYGYTF
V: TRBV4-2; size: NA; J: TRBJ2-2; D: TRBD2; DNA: TGTGCCAGCAGCCGGCTAGCGGGAGACACCGGGGAGCTGTTTTTT; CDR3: CASSRLAGDTGELFF
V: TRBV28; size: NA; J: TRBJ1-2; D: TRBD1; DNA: TGTGCCAGCAGTTCGACAGGGGACTACACCTTC; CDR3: CASSSTGDYTF
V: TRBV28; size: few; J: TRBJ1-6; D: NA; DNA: TGTGCCAGCAGCTTTGGGGTTAATTCACCCCTCCACTTT; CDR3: CASSFGVNSPLHF
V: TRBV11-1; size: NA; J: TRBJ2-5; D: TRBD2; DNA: TGTGCCAGCTCTCCCCGGGAGGGGGATCAAGAGACCCAGTACTTC; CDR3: CASSPREGDQETQYF
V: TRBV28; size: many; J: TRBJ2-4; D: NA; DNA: TGTGCCAGCACTCCGGAGGCAGAAAACATTCAGTACTTC; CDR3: CASTPEAENIQYF
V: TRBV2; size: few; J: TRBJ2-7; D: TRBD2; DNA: TGTGCCAGCAAGGAGGGGACTAGCACACCAGGGCAGTACTTC; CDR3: CASKEGTSTPGQYF
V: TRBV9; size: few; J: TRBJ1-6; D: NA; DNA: TGTGCCAGCAGCGTAGAGGAAAGCTCCTATAATTCACCCCTCCACTTT; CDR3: CASSVEESSYNSPLHF
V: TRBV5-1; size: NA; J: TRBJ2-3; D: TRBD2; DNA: TGCGCCAGCAGCTTGGAGCGGGGCCCGGGGGATACGCAGTATTTT; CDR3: CASSLERGPGDTQYF
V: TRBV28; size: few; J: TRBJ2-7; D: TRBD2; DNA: TGTGCCAGCAGTTTCCCGGGACTAGCGAACTACGAGCAGTACTTC; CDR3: CASSFPGLANYEQYF
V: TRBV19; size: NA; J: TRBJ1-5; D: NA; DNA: TGTGCCAGTCACAGGATTGGTAGCAATCAGCCCCAGCATTTT; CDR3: CASHRIGSNQPQHF
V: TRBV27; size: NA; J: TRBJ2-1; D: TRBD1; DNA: TGTGCCAGCAGTTTGCTCAGGGGGTCTTACAATGAGCAGTTCTTC; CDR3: CASSLLRGSYNEQFF
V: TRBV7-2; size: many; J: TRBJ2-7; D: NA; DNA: TGTGCCAGCAGCTTTGGGGGGACTCTAAGCTCCTACGAGCAGTACTTC; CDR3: CASSFGGTLSSYEQYF
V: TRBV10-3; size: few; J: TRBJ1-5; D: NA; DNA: TGTGCCATCAGTGCTAGGATAGAACCTAATCACCCCCAGCATTTT; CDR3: CAISARIEPNHPQHF
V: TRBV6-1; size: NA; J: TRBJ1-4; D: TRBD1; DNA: TGTGCCAGCAGCCGTGGACAGGGGGATGAAAAACTGTTTTTT; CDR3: CASSRGQGDEKLFF